This TCR beta chain was found in a study of blood T cell repertoires in COVID-19. As for the study in general: Donors in the United States, Italy and Spain gave samples during acute or convalescent COVID-19. The cDNA or gDNA used as material had been derived from T cells, B-cell-depleted T cells, or PBMCs.

Germline CDR1 reads SEHNR; CDR2 reads FQNEAQ (reference sequence). The V segment lost 5 bases and the J segment 7 bases; nucleotides outside the gene matches: 15. The CDR3 totals 16 residues. Residents of 24 US areas, aged about 18 to 95 years, made up the participants. Donors of Cohort 3 who recovered were those that had two negative PCRs, clearance, or symptom resolution. Measured with immunoSEQ multiplex PCR; TCRdb has only the in-frame clones, and not every one. The sample consists of about 380,000 clones, 88% of them appearing once. The sequencing sample was made of PBMCs or T cells enriched from blood (not recorded which). The gene calls are TRBV7-9 and TRBJ1-2, with 8 bases matching TRBD1. The receptor was isolated from a woman aged 18 to 35 who had recovered from COVID-19. CDR3 loop: CASSPSPGQEFGGYTF. Here the CDR3 DNA reads TGTGCCAGCAGCCCCTCCCCGGGACAGGAGTTCGGTGGCTACACCTTC.